One T cell receptor beta chain is described in this entry. The V gene's germline CDR1 is SGHVS and CDR2 FNYEAQ. J was trimmed by 6 bases and V by 1 base; bases with no gene match: 8. There are 15 residues in the CDR3. This entry belongs to a study of shared T cell receptors in the human thymus. Assay: immunoSEQ multiplex PCR; the TCRdb copy retains only in-frame clones and omits some. Seen here are roughly 700,000 clones, roughly 90% observed once, and the top ten hold around 0.0099%. The same data also contributed to another study, on human thymus T cells.

The sequence came from a boy under two years old with a congenital heart defect. The V gene is TRBV7-6, the J gene TRBJ2-7, with 8 bases fitting TRBD2. Sequencing input: thymocytes. Here the CDR3 DNA reads TGTGCCAGCAGCTTAGGCCCCGGGAGGGGGATCGAGCAGTACTTC. Residues: CASSLGPGRGIEQYF. Combining the CDR3 with reference TRBV7-6 and TRBJ2-7 gives the whole variable domain GAGVSQSPRYKVTKRGQDVALRCDPISGHVSLYWYRQALGQGPEFLTYFNYEAQQDKSGLPNDRFSAERPEGSISTLTIQRTEQRDSAMYRCASSLGPGRGIEQYFGPGTRLTVT.